The rows below give T cell receptor beta chains drawn from one sample of a study of long-term antiretroviral therapy in people with HIV. Measured with immunoSEQ multiplex PCR; TCRdb has only the in-frame clones, and not every one. Of tens of thousands of clones listed, around 82% were seen once; the top ten hold approximately 14%. The sequencing here drew on unsorted PBMCs, taken 0.3 years after starting antiretroviral therapy. Source of these receptors: a young man with HIV. The CDR3 runs from the conserved cysteine through the conserved F or W. Fields, in order: CDR3 DNA, CDR3 protein, D gene, clone size, V gene, J gene. D genes are given only for firm matches. Size is stated for part of the rows, as once, few or many counts, or as a class when the clone is expanded.

TGTGCCAGCAGTTTGGCACCTACCTACGAGCAGTACTTC,CASSLAPTYEQYF,-,few,TRBV27,TRBJ2-7
TGCGCCAGCAGCGGGGACAGCTCTGGAAACACCATATATTTT,CASSGDSSGNTIYF,TRBD1,-,TRBV5-1,TRBJ1-3
TGTGCCTGGGTCACAAGAAACACTGAAGCTTTCTTT,CAWVTRNTEAFF,-,-,TRBV30,TRBJ1-1
TGTGCCAGCAGTGAAGCCACTAGCGGGGGCCACGAGCAGTACTTC,CASSEATSGGHEQYF,TRBD2,-,TRBV6-1,TRBJ2-7
TGTGCCAGCAGCGTAGTTCGGGGGGACTGCTACGAGCAGTACTTC,CASSVVRGDCYEQYF,TRBD2,once,TRBV9,TRBJ2-7
TGTGCCAGCAGTTTACTAGGGTACCAAGAGACCCAGTACTTC,CASSLLGYQETQYF,-,-,TRBV27,TRBJ2-5
TGTGCCAGCAGTTTCCGAATCTATGAGCAGTTCTTC,CASSFRIYEQFF,-,-,TRBV28,TRBJ2-1
TGCAGCGCCCCGGGACAGAACTCCTACGAGCAGTACTTC,CSAPGQNSYEQYF,TRBD1,few,TRBV29-1,TRBJ2-7
TGCACCAGCAGCCAAAGGGACGTTGCAACTAATGAAAAACTGTTTTTT,CTSSQRDVATNEKLFF,-,-,TRBV1,TRBJ1-4
TGTGCCAGCGGTGTACAGGGGAATGAGCAGTTCTTC,CASGVQGNEQFF,TRBD1,few,TRBV6-6,TRBJ2-1
TGTGCCAGCAGAGAGAGCTCTGGAAACACCATATATTTT,CASRESSGNTIYF,-,-,TRBV28,TRBJ1-3
TGTGCCAGCAGCTCCCTTGCCGGGGGGGGTGAAGCTTTCTTT,CASSSLAGGGEAFF,-,-,TRBV7-9,TRBJ1-1
TGTGCCAGCAGCTTAAGGGGACAGACTAATGAAAAACTGTTTTTT,CASSLRGQTNEKLFF,TRBD1,-,TRBV11-2,TRBJ1-4
TGCGCCAGCAGCCCAGATGTGACCCGGATGGAAAAACTGTTTTTT,CASSPDVTRMEKLFF,-,-,TRBV4-3,TRBJ1-4
TGTGCCAGCAGCTTAGATCGCTACGAGCAGTACTTC,CASSLDRYEQYF,-,-,TRBV11-1,TRBJ2-7
TGTGCCAGCAGTTACGGGAGGAGTTTGAACACTGAAGCTTTCTTT,CASSYGRSLNTEAFF,-,-,TRBV6-5,TRBJ1-1
TGCGCCAGCAGCTTGTGGCTAGCGGGAGAGGAGACCCAGTACTTC,CASSLWLAGEETQYF,TRBD2,-,TRBV5-1,TRBJ2-5
TGTGCCAGCAGTTACGGACAGGGGGACTCCTACGAGCAGTACTTC,CASSYGQGDSYEQYF,TRBD1,-,TRBV6-5,TRBJ2-7
TGTGCCACCACTGATGGAAGTCAGGAGACCCAGTACTTC,CATTDGSQETQYF,-,-,TRBV5-4,TRBJ2-5
TGTGCCAGCTCACCACCGGGACAGGGAGCCGGGGAGCTGTTTTTT,CASSPPGQGAGELFF,TRBD1,-,TRBV18,TRBJ2-2
TGTGCCTGGTCGGGACTGGATACGCAGTATTTT,CAWSGLDTQYF,-,-,TRBV30,TRBJ2-3
TGTGCCAGCAGCCAAGAGGCTCTGAGCTCCTACGAGCAGTACTTC,CASSQEALSSYEQYF,-,-,TRBV14,TRBJ2-7
TGTGCCAGTAGTATAGCGGGACACACCTACGAGCAGTACTTC,CASSIAGHTYEQYF,-,-,TRBV19,TRBJ2-7
TGTGCCAGCAGTTACGACCCCCGCAAGCAGTTCTTC,CASSYDPRKQFF,-,-,TRBV6-6,TRBJ2-1
TGTGCCAGTAGTCGAAAGAGGACAACGAGCTCCTACGAGCAGTACTTC,CASSRKRTTSSYEQYF,-,-,TRBV19,TRBJ2-7
TGTGCCAGCAGTTACTCCGGGACAGGGGGCTACGAGCAGTACTTC,CASSYSGTGGYEQYF,TRBD1,-,TRBV6-6,TRBJ2-7
TGTGCCAGCAGTTCATCCAGGGGTGCTAACTATGGCTACACCTTC,CASSSSRGANYGYTF,-,-,TRBV28,TRBJ1-2
TGTGCCAGCAGTTCACCGGACAGGGGGAACAATGAGCAGTTCTTC,CASSSPDRGNNEQFF,TRBD1,-,TRBV27,TRBJ2-1
TGTGCCATCAGTGATCCGGGACAAACTTCTGGAAACACCATATATTTT,CAISDPGQTSGNTIYF,-,once,TRBV10-3,TRBJ1-3
TGTGCCAGCAGCGCTCTAGACAGGGGAGCTGGAAACACCATATATTTT,CASSALDRGAGNTIYF,TRBD1,-,TRBV5-6,TRBJ1-3
TGTGCCAGCAGTGAGGTGGCAGTGGATCAGCCCCAGCATTTT,CASSEVAVDQPQHF,-,-,TRBV2,TRBJ1-5
TGTGCCAGCAGTTCCCAACAGACAGTTACTGGAAACACCATATATTTT,CASSSQQTVTGNTIYF,-,-,TRBV6-5,TRBJ1-3
TGCGCCAGCAGCCAGAGACTAGCGGAAAGCTACGAGCAGTACTTC,CASSQRLAESYEQYF,TRBD2,-,TRBV4-3,TRBJ2-7
TGTGCCAGCAGCTTACGTCCCAGTTCGAACACCGGGGAGCTGTTTTTT,CASSLRPSSNTGELFF,-,-,TRBV7-2,TRBJ2-2
TGTGCCAGCCGGCTACAGGGAATCGGCTCCTACGAGCAGTACTTC,CASRLQGIGSYEQYF,-,-,TRBV6-6,TRBJ2-7
TGCGCCAGCAGCCGGTTCCAGGAGGAGCCCCAGCATTTT,CASSRFQEEPQHF,-,few,TRBV4-3,TRBJ1-5
TGTGCCTGGAGTATAGGACAGGGTGCAACTAATGAAAAACTGTTTTTT,CAWSIGQGATNEKLFF,TRBD1,-,TRBV30,TRBJ1-4
TGTGCCAGCACAACGAGTGATGGCACAGATACGCAGTATTTT,CASTTSDGTDTQYF,-,-,TRBV6-5,TRBJ2-3
TGTGCCAGCTCACCACAAAGAGTATACTACGAGCAGTACTTC,CASSPQRVYYEQYF,-,-,TRBV18,TRBJ2-7
TGTGCCAGCAGCGCGACTAGCGGGGGGCCAGGGGAGACCCAGTACTTC,CASSATSGGPGETQYF,TRBD2,-,TRBV9,TRBJ2-5
TGTGCCAGCTTCGACAGCCTAGTGGGGCCCCAGCATTTT,CASFDSLVGPQHF,-,-,TRBV2,TRBJ1-5
TGTGCCAGCAGTTTATGGTCTAGCGGGGAGACCCAGTACTTC,CASSLWSSGETQYF,TRBD2,-,TRBV27,TRBJ2-5
TGTGCCAGCAGCCTGGGACTAGCGGGTGGGCAGGAGACCCAGTACTTC,CASSLGLAGGQETQYF,TRBD2,-,TRBV7-9,TRBJ2-5
TGTGCCAGCAGCCTTCTGTCTTCTGGGTCCACCATATATTTT,CASSLLSSGSTIYF,-,-,TRBV7-9,TRBJ1-3
TGTGCCAGCAGCTCTTCGACAGAGAGGAACTATGGCTACACCTTC,CASSSSTERNYGYTF,-,-,TRBV7-3,TRBJ1-2
TGCGCCAGCAGCTTTAGCGGCAGGGGTAGCACAGATACGCAGTATTTT,CASSFSGRGSTDTQYF,-,-,TRBV5-1,TRBJ2-3
TGTGCCAGCAGTGCCGGGACAGGTATCACAGATACGCAGTATTTT,CASSAGTGITDTQYF,TRBD1,-,TRBV6-4,TRBJ2-3
TGTGCCAGCAGTTTCGGCCGCCAAGGGGGGGCCACTGAAGCTTTCTTT,CASSFGRQGGATEAFF,-,-,TRBV28,TRBJ1-1
TGCGCCAGCAGTCGGACGGGAGCAACTAATGAAAAACTGTTTTTT,CASSRTGATNEKLFF,-,-,TRBV4-1,TRBJ1-4
TGTGCCAGCAGTTTCGGGACAGGGGGGTACGAGCAGTACTTC,CASSFGTGGYEQYF,TRBD1,-,TRBV27,TRBJ2-7
TGTGCCAGCAGTGACGGGGGACTATGGGGGGCCAACGTCCTGACTTTC,CASSDGGLWGANVLTF,TRBD2,-,TRBV25-1,TRBJ2-6
TGTGCCAGCAGCTCGGGACTAGAGGGCTACGAGCAGTACTTC,CASSSGLEGYEQYF,TRBD2,-,TRBV7-2,TRBJ2-7
TGCGCCAGCAGCCCACAGGGAGGGGATGACGAGCAGTACTTC,CASSPQGGDDEQYF,-,-,TRBV4-1,TRBJ2-7
TGTGCCTGGAGCCGGGGGGAAGGTTCGGGCGGGGAGCTGTTTTTT,CAWSRGEGSGGELFF,TRBD2,-,TRBV30,TRBJ2-2
TGTGCCAGCAGCACTAGCGGGGGGATTCAAGAGACCCAGTACTTC,CASSTSGGIQETQYF,TRBD2,-,TRBV27,TRBJ2-5